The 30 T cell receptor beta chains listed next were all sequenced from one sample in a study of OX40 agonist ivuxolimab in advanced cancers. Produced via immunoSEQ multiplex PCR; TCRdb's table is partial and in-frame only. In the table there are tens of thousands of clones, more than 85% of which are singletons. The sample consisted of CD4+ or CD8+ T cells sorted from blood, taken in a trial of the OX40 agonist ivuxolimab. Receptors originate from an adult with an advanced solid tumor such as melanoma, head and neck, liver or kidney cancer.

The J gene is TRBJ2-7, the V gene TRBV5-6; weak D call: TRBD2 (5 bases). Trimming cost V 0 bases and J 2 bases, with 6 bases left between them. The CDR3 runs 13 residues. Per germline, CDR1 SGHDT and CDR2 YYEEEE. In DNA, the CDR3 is TGTGCCAGCAGCTTGGGAGCGGCCTACGAGCAGTACTTC. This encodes CASSLGAAYEQYF.

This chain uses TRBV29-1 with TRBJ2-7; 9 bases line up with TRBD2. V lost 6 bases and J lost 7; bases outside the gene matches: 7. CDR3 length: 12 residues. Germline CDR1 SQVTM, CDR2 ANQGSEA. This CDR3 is CSVPSGAGEQYF. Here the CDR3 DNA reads TGCAGCGTCCCTAGCGGGGCGGGAGAGCAGTACTTC.

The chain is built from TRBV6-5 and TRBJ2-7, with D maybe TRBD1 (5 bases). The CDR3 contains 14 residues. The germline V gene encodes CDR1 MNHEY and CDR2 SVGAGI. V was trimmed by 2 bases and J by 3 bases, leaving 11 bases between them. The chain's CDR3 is CASSYRTNNYEQYF. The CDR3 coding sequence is TGTGCCAGCAGTTACCGGACAAACAACTACGAGCAGTACTTC.

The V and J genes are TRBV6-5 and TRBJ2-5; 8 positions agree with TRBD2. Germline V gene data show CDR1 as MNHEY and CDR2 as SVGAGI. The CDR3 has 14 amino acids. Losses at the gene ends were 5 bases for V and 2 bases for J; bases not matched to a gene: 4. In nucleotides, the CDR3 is TGTGCCAGCAGTGCCTCGGGGGGGCAAGAGACCCAGTACTTC. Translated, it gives CASSASGGQETQYF.

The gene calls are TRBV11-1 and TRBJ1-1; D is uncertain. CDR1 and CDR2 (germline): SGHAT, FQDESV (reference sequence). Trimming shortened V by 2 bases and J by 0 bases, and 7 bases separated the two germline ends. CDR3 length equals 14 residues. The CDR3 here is CASSLQAMNTEAFF. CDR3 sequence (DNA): TGTGCCAGCAGCTTACAGGCTATGAACACTGAAGCTTTCTTT. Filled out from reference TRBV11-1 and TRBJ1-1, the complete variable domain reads EAEVAQSPRYKITEKSQAVAFWCDPISGHATLYWYRQILGQGPELLVQFQDESVVDDSQLPKDRFSAERLKGVDSTLKIQPAELGDSAMYLCASSLQAMNTEAFFGQGTRLTVV.

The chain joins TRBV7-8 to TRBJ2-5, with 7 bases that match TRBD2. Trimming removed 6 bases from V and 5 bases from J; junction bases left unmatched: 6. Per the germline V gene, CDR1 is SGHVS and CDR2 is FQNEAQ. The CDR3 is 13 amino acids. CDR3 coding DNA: TGTGCCAGCAGTCGGGGGAGGGATGAGACCCAGTACTTC. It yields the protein CASSRGRDETQYF.

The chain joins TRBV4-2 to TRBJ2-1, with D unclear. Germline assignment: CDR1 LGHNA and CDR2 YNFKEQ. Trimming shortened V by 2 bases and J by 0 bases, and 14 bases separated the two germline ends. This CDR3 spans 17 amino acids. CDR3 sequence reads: CASSQLSAAISYNEQFF. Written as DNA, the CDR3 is TGTGCCAGCAGCCAACTTTCCGCGGCCATCTCCTACAATGAGCAGTTCTTC.

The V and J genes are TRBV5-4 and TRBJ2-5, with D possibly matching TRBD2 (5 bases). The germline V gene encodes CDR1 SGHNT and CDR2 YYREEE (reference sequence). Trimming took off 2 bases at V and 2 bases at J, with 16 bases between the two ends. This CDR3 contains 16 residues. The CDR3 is CASSFLSVMGQETQYF. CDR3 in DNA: TGTGCCAGCAGCTTCCTTAGCGTAATGGGGCAAGAGACCCAGTACTTC. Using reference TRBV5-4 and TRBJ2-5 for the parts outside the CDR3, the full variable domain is ETGVTQSPTHLIKTRGQQVTLRCSSQSGHNTVSWYQQALGQGPQFIFQYYREEENGRGNFPPRFSGLQFPNYSSELNVNALELDDSALYLCASSFLSVMGQETQYFGPGTRLLVL.

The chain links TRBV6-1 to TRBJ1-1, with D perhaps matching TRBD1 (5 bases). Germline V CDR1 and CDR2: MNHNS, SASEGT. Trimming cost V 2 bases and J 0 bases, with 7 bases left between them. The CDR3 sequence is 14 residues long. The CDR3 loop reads CASSENRMNTEAFF. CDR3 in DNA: TGTGCCAGCAGTGAAAACAGGATGAACACTGAAGCTTTCTTT.

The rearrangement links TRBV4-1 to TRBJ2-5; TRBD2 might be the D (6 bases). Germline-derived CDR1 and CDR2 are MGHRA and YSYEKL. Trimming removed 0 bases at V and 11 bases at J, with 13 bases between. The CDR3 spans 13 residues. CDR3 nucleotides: TGCGCCAGCAGCCAAGAGGTGCCCGGGAGTCAGTACTTC. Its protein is CASSQEVPGSQYF.

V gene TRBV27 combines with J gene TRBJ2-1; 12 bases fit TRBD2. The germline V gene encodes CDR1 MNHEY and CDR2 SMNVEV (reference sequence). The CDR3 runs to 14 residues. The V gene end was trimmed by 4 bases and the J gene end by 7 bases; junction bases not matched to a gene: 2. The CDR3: CASSSLAGGNEQFF. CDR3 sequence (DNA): TGTGCCAGCAGTTCACTAGCGGGAGGTAATGAGCAGTTCTTC.

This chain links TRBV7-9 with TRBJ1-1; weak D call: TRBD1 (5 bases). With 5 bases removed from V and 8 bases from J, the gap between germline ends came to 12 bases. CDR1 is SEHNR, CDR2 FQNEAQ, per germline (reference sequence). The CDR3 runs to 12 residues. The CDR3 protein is CASSPGHLEAFF. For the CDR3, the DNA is TGTGCCAGCAGCCCCGGACATCTCGAAGCTTTCTTT.

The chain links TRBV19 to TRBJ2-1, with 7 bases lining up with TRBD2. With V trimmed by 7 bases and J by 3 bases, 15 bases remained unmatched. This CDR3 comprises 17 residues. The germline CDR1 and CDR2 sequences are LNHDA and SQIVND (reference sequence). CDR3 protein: CASNQGPGRAIYNEQFF. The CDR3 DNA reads TGTGCCAGTAATCAAGGACCAGGGAGGGCCATCTACAATGAGCAGTTCTTC.

The CDR3 loop reads CASSQDPRRLNTEAFF. The DNA for the CDR3 is TGTGCCAGCAGCCAAGATCCGAGACGATTGAACACTGAAGCTTTCTTT. The V call is TRBV14, the J call TRBJ1-1; D is uncertain. This CDR3 has 16 amino acids. The V gene's germline CDR1 is SGHDN and CDR2 FVKESK. Trimming took 0 bases from V and 0 from J, leaving 11 bases between them.

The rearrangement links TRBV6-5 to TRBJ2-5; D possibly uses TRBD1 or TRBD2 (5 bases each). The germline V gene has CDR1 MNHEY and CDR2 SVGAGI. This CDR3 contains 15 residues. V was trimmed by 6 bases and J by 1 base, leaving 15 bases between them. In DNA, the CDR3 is TGTGCCAGCAGAGCCGCCGGGGCGATCCAAGAGACCCAGTACTTC. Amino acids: CASRAAGAIQETQYF.

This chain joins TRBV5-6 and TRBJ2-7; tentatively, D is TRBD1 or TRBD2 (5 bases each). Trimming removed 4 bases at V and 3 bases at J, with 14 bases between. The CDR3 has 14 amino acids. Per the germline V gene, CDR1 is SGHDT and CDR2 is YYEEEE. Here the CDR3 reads CASSGHSGIYEQYF. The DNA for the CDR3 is TGTGCCAGCAGCGGACACTCGGGGATCTACGAGCAGTACTTC.

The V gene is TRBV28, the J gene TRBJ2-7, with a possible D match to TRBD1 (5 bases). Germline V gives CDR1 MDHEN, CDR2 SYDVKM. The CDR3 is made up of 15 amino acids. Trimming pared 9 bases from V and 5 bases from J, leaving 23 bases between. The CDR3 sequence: CASRDGRENVNEQYF. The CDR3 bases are TGTGCCAGTAGGGATGGCAGGGAAAATGTCAACGAGCAGTACTTC.

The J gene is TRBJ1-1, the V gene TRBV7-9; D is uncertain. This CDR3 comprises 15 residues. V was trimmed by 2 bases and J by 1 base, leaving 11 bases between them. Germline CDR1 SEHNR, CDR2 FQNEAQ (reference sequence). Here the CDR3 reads CASSLSTTKNTEAFF. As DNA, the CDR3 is TGTGCCAGCAGCTTAAGCACCACAAAGAACACTGAAGCTTTCTTT.

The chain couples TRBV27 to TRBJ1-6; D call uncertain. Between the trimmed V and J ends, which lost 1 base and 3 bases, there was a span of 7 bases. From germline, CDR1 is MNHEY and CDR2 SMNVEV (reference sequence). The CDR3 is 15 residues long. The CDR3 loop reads CASSLYSIYNSPLHF. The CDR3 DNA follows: TGTGCCAGCAGTTTATATTCCATCTATAATTCACCCCTCCACTTT.

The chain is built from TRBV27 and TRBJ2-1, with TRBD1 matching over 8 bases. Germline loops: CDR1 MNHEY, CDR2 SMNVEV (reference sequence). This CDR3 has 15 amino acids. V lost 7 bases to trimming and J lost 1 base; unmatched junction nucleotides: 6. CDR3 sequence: CASISGGGSYNEQFF. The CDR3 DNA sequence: TGTGCCAGCATCTCAGGGGGCGGGTCCTACAATGAGCAGTTCTTC.

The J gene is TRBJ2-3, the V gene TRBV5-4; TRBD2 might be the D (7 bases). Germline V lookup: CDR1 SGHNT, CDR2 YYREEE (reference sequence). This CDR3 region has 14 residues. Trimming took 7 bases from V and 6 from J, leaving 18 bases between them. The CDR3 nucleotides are TGTGCCAGCCAACTGTGGGGGAGGGGGGATACGCAGTATTTT. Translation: CASQLWGRGDTQYF.

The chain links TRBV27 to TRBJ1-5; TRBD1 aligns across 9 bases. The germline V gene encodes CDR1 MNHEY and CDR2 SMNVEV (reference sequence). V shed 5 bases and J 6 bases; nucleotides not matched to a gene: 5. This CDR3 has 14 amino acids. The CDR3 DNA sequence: TGTGCCAGCAGTCCAGGGACAGGGCCTCAGCCCCAGCATTTT. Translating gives CASSPGTGPQPQHF.

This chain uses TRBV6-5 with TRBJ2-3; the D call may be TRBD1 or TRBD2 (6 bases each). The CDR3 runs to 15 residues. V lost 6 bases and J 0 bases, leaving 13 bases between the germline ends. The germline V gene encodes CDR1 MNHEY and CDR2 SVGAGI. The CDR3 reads CASRGGRGSTDTQYF. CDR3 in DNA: TGTGCCAGCAGAGGGGGGCGGGGTAGCACAGATACGCAGTATTTT.

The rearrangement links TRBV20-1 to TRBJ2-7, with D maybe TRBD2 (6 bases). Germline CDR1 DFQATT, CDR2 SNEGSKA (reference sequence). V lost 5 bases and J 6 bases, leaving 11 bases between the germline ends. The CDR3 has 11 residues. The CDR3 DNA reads TGCAGTGCTCCCCGGGGGATCGAGCAGTACTTC. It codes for CSAPRGIEQYF.

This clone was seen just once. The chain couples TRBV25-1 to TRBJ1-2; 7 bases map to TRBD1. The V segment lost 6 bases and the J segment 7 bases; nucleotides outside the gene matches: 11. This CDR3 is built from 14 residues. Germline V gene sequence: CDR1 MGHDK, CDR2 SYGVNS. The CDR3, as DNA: TGTGCCAGCAGACCTGGGACAGAATCCTCTGGCTACACCTTC. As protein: CASRPGTESSGYTF.

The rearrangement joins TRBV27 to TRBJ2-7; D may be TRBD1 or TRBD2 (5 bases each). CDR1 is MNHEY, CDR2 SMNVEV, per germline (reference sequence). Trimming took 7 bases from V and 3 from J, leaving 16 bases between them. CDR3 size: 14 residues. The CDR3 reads CASKPGTNLYEQYF. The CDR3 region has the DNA TGTGCCAGCAAACCGGGGACGAACCTCTACGAGCAGTACTTC.

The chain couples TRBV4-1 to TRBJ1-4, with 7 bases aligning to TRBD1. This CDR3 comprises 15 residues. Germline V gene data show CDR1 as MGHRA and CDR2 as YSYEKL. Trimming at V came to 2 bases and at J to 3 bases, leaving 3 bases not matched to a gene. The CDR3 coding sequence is TGCGCCAGCAGCCAATGGGACAGCTCTAATGAAAAACTGTTTTTT. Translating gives CASSQWDSSNEKLFF.

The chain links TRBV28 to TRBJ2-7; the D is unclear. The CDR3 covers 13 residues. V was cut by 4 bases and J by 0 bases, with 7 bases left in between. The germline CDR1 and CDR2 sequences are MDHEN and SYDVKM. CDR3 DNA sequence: TGTGCCAGCAGTTGGGATAGCTCCTACGAGCAGTACTTC. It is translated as CASSWDSSYEQYF.

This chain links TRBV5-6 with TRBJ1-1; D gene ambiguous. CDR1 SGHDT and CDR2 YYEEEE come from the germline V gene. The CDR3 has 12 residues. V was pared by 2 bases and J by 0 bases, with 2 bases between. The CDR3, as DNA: TGTGCCAGCAGCTTCATGAACACTGAAGCTTTCTTT. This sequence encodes CASSFMNTEAFF. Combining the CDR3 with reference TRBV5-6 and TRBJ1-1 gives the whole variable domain DAGVTQSPTHLIKTRGQQVTLRCSPKSGHDTVSWYQQALGQGPQFIFQYYEEEERQRGNFPDRFSGHQFPNYSSELNVNALLLGDSALYLCASSFMNTEAFFGQGTRLTVV.

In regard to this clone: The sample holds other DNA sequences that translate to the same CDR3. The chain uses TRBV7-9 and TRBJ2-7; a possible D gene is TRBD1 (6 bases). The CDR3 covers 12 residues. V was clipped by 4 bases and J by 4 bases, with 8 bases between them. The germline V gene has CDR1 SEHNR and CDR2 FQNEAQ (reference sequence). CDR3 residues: CASSSTGYEQYF. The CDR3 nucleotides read TGTGCCAGCAGCTCGACAGGATACGAGCAGTACTTC.